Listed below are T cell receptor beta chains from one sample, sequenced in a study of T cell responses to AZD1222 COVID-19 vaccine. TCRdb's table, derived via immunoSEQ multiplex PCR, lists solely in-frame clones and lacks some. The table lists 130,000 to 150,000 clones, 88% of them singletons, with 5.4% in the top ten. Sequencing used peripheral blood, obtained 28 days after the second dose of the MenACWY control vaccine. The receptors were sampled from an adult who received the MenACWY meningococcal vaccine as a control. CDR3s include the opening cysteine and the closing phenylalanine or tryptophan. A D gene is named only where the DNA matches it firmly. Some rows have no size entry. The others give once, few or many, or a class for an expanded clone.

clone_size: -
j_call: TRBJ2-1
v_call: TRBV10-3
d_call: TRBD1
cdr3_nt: TGTGCCATCAGTGAGTGGACAGGGCAGGACAATGAGCAGTTCTTC
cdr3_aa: CAISEWTGQDNEQFF

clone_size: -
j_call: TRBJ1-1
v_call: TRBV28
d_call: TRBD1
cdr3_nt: TGTGCCAGCAGTTTACCCAGGGGGCAAACTGAAGCTTTCTTT
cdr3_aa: CASSLPRGQTEAFF

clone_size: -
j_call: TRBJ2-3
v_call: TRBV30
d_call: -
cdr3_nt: TGTGCCTGGAGCGTGGAGAACACAGATACGCAGTATTTT
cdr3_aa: CAWSVENTDTQYF

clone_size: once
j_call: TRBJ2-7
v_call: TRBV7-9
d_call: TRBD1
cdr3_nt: TGTGCCAGCAGCCCGGGGACAGGGGGCACGGACGAGCAGTACTTC
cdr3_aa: CASSPGTGGTDEQYF

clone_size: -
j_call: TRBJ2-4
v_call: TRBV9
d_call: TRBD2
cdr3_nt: TGTGCCAGCAGCGTAGCAGGGAGGGCGGACATTCAGTACTTC
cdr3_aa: CASSVAGRADIQYF

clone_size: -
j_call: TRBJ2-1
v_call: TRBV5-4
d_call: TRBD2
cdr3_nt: TGTGCCAGCAGCTTTGAAGGGAGGGCCTTGAGAGAGCAGTTCTTC
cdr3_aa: CASSFEGRALREQFF

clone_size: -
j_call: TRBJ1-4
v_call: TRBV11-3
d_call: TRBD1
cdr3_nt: TGTGCCAGCACCACAGGGGGCATCGCTAATGAAAAACTGTTTTTT
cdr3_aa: CASTTGGIANEKLFF

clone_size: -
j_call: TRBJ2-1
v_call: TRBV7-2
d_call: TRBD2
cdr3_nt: TGTGCCAGCAGCTTAGAACGGCGGGAGGTCAATGAGCAGTTCTTC
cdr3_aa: CASSLERREVNEQFF

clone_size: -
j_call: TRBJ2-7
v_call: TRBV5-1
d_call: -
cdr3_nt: TGCGCCAGCAGCGGAGTTCGGACCAGCTCCTACGAGCAGTACTTC
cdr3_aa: CASSGVRTSSYEQYF

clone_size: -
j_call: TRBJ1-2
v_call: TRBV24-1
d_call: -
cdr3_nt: TGTGCCACCAGTGACCCGGGGACGGCTCTCGGGGGCTACACCTTC
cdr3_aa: CATSDPGTALGGYTF

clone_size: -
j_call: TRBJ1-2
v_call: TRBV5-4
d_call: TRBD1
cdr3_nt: TGTGCCAGCAGGACCGGGACAGGGTGGAGTCATGGCTACACCTTC
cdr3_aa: CASRTGTGWSHGYTF

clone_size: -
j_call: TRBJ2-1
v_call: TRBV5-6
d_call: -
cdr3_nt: TGTGCCAGCAGCTTGGCCTCCCAGGGGCACAATGAGCAGTTCTTC
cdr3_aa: CASSLASQGHNEQFF

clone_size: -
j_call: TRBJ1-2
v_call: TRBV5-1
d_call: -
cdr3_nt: TGCGCCAGCAGCTTGGGACAGTTTGGCTACACCTTC
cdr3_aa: CASSLGQFGYTF

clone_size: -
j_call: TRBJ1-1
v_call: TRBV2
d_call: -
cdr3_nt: TGTGCCAGCAGTTACAGGGTGAACACTGAAGCTTTCTTT
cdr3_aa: CASSYRVNTEAFF

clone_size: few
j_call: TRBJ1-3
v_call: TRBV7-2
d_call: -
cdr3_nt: TGTGCCAGCAGCCAGACAGCTGGAAACACCATATATTTT
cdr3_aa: CASSQTAGNTIYF